The present entry profiles one T cell receptor beta chain with its context. Its antigen is as yet unknown. The data stem from a study of vaccination and CD4 T cells after COVID-19. Study background: Cultures that served as controls received a CEFX pool, an HIV-1 Nef pool, or no peptide.

An Oncomine TCR Beta short-read assay was used to sequence the DNA from cultured CD4+ T cells. TCRdb re-derived calls from the PCR reads in MiXCR, one entry per CDR3 protein. The data hold about 7,400 distinct CDR3 sequences, with approximately 55% observed a single time. The CDR3 runs to 17 residues. The junction had 10 bases not matched to a gene; V was cut back by 5 bases and J by 0 bases. CDR1 LNHDA and CDR2 SQIVND come from the germline V gene (reference sequence). Study outcomes and limitations: 304 of 307 vaccine-specific clones from convalescent patients were spike mono-reactive. The rise in median SARS-CoV-2-reactive clonotypes, from around 20 to 38, was not significant.

Treatment given: roughly 11-day PBMC culture with coronavirus spike peptide pools or control peptides (ViraFEST assay). Pre-COVID-19 pandemic sampling (2011-2018) yielded the unexposed donor's CD4+ T cells. Available cell numbers determined whether unexposed-donor CD4+ T cells were probed with SARS-CoV-2 S/N and four cold-coronavirus spikes. Sequences were obtained from CD4+ T cells from blood, cultured in vitro. The chain has TRBV19 and TRBJ1-5, with 7 bases fitting TRBD1. This TCR was recovered from a human donor in good health. CDR3: CASSSRGQYYSNQPQHF. CDR3 coding DNA: TGTGCCAGTAGTTCGCGGGGACAGTATTATAGCAATCAGCCCCAGCATTTT. The full variable domain, its missing parts supplied by reference TRBV19 and TRBJ1-5, is DGGITQSPKYLFRKEGQNVTLSCEQNLNHDAMYWYRQDPGQGLRLIYYSQIVNDFQKGDIAEGYSVSREKKESFPLTVTSAQKNPTAFYLCASSSRGQYYSNQPQHFGDGTRLSIL.